The 25 T cell receptor beta chains below come from one sample, sequenced in a study of shared clonotypes between healthy human individuals. The naive CD8 population came from CD45RO-negative cells selected for CCR7, without terminally differentiated effector memory CD45RA+ cells. This table comes from immunoSEQ multiplex PCR, and its TCRdb copy is limited to in-frame clones, with some not included. The repertoire includes millions of clones, under 95% of them detected once, and around 1.7% sits in the top ten. Material: naive CD8+ T cells from PBMCs. Every receptor here comes from a man between 18 and 29 years old in good health. Some clones in this sample may be carry-over from other donors' samples.

The V call is TRBV28, the J call TRBJ1-2; perhaps TRBD1 as D (5 bases). The CDR3 contains 13 residues. Germline V gives CDR1 MDHEN, CDR2 SYDVKM. Trimming removed 7 bases from V and 7 bases from J, with 16 bases in between. The CDR3 DNA is TGTGCCAGCAACCCAGCGGGGGTCGGTGGCTACACCTTC. Its translation: CASNPAGVGGYTF.

The gene calls are TRBV7-9 and TRBJ2-1; possibly TRBD1 or TRBD2 for D (5 bases each). V was clipped by 5 bases and J by 4 bases, with 15 bases between them. The length of the CDR3 is 15 residues. Looked up from germline, CDR1 is SEHNR and CDR2 is FQNEAQ (reference sequence). For the CDR3, the DNA is TGTGCCAGCAGCCTCGGGGACCGTACGTACAATGAGCAGTTCTTC. Translating gives CASSLGDRTYNEQFF.

V usage is TRBV13 and J usage is TRBJ2-7; 10 nucleotides line up with TRBD1. Germline CDR1 is PRHDT and CDR2 is FYEKMQ (reference sequence). CDR3 length: 16 amino acids. Trimming at V came to 5 bases and at J to 0 bases, leaving 7 bases not matched to a gene. Here the CDR3 reads CASSPRDRGFSYEQYF. Written as DNA, the CDR3 is TGTGCCAGCAGCCCCCGGGACAGGGGCTTCTCCTACGAGCAGTACTTC.

V gene TRBV5-8 combines with J gene TRBJ1-4, with TRBD1 matching 7 bases. Trimming cost V 3 bases and J 8 bases; bases outside gene matches: 10. Germline V lookup: CDR1 SGHTS, CDR2 YDEGEE. The CDR3 consists of 15 residues. The CDR3 coding sequence is TGTGCCAGCAGCTCCTACAGGGGCCAGGGGGAAAAACTGTTTTTT. Residues: CASSSYRGQGEKLFF.

The chain carries TRBV7-9 and TRBJ2-3; D possibly corresponds to TRBD1 (5 bases). The CDR3 is made up of 17 amino acids. The germline gives CDR1 SEHNR, CDR2 FQNEAQ (reference sequence). Trimming removed 5 bases at V and 6 bases at J, with 24 bases between. The CDR3 is CASSVGFGRGKGDTQYF. Written as DNA, the CDR3 is TGTGCCAGCAGCGTAGGGTTCGGTAGGGGTAAAGGGGATACGCAGTATTTT.

V gene TRBV28 combines with J gene TRBJ1-2; D is unresolved. Trimming removed 7 bases from V and 4 bases from J, with 16 bases in between. CDR1 is MDHEN and CDR2 is SYDVKM in the germline V gene. The CDR3 extends over 14 amino acids. The CDR3 sequence: CASKWRGSPYGYTF. CDR3 sequence (DNA): TGTGCCAGCAAATGGCGAGGGAGCCCCTATGGCTACACCTTC.

The rearrangement links TRBV6-5 to TRBJ1-2; 8 bases are shared with TRBD1. V dropped 8 bases and J dropped 4; count of bases not matched to a gene: 9. Germline loops: CDR1 MNHEY, CDR2 SVGAGI. CDR3 size: 14 residues. CDR3 DNA: TGTGCCAGCGGGCCAGGGGGCGCGGCCTATGGCTACACCTTC. It yields the protein CASGPGGAAYGYTF.

The chain links TRBV6-5 to TRBJ2-7; the match to TRBD1 covers 7 bases. Trimming took 5 bases from V and 3 from J; bases not matched to a gene: 7. The length of the CDR3 is 14 residues. Germline V gene data show CDR1 as MNHEY and CDR2 as SVGAGI. In DNA, the CDR3 is TGTGCCAGCAGTCACACAACAGGGGACTACGAGCAGTACTTC. Translation gives CASSHTTGDYEQYF.

Worth noting for this clone: The identical CDR3 is also encoded by other nucleotide sequences in the sample. The gene calls are TRBV6-5 and TRBJ1-3; no firm D call. The V end lost 0 bases, the J end lost 0 bases, and 6 bases lay between the germline ends. The CDR3 is made up of 15 amino acids. Germline V gene sequence: CDR1 MNHEY, CDR2 SVGAGI. CDR3 nucleotide sequence: TGTGCCAGCAGTTACTCTGGGCACTCTGGAAACACCATATATTTT. Encoded protein: CASSYSGHSGNTIYF.

The chain recombines TRBV19 with TRBJ2-1; D perhaps matches TRBD1 (6 bases). The V and J ends lost 5 bases and 7 bases respectively, with 18 bases between them. The germline V gene has CDR1 LNHDA and CDR2 SQIVND (reference sequence). The CDR3 is made up of 15 amino acids. Here the CDR3 DNA reads TGTGCCAGTAGTCCCGTTCGGGCAGGGGAGAATGAGCAGTTCTTC. Protein product: CASSPVRAGENEQFF.

This rearrangement joins TRBV27 to TRBJ2-2; the D gene is possibly TRBD2 (6 bases). Germline V gene lookup returns CDR1 MNHEY and CDR2 SMNVEV (reference sequence). V dropped 3 bases and J dropped 0 bases, with 8 bases sitting between them. The CDR3 contains 15 residues. The CDR3 DNA reads as TGTGCCAGCAGTTTGGCGGGGTCGAACACCGGGGAGCTGTTTTTT. Translation gives CASSLAGSNTGELFF.

As DNA, the CDR3 is TGTGCCAGCAGTTCCACCGGGACTAGCGGATACGAGCAGTACTTC. Translated: CASSSTGTSGYEQYF. The chain recombines TRBV28 with TRBJ2-5; TRBD2 matches at 11 bases. The end of the DNA is better explained by TRBJ2-7, so the J call may be wrong. This CDR3 has 15 amino acids. Germline assignment: CDR1 MDHEN and CDR2 SYDVKM.

The V gene is TRBV7-2, the J gene TRBJ1-1; TRBD1 matches 7 bases. Germline V gene data show CDR1 as SGHTA and CDR2 as FQGNSA. This CDR3 contains 15 residues. The ends lost 4 bases at V and 3 bases at J; junction bases unmatched: 8. The CDR3 DNA reads TGTGCCAGCAGCTCCCGCAGGGGGGGACACACTGAAGCTTTCTTT. Translating gives CASSSRRGGHTEAFF.

This chain joins TRBV19 and TRBJ2-2, with TRBD2 as a possible D gene (7 bases). V dropped 3 bases and J dropped 7 bases, with 15 bases sitting between them. This CDR3 is built from 15 residues. The V gene's germline CDR1 is LNHDA and CDR2 SQIVND (reference sequence). In DNA form, the CDR3 reads TGTGCCAGTAGTATGAGGGGGAGGACTAGCGGGGAGCTGTTTTTT. As protein: CASSMRGRTSGELFF.

Worth noting for this clone: The sample has other DNA sequences that encode this CDR3 too. The chain is built from TRBV27 and TRBJ2-7; D not certain. The germline CDR1 and CDR2 sequences are MNHEY and SMNVEV (reference sequence). This CDR3 region has 13 residues. Trimming removed 6 bases at V and 4 bases at J, with 13 bases between. As DNA, the CDR3 is TGTGCCAGCAGCCCCCGTGGCGGTTACGAGCAGTACTTC. Protein: CASSPRGGYEQYF.

This clone appeared once. The chain employs TRBV29-1 and TRBJ2-7; 9 bases map to TRBD1. Germline loops: CDR1 SQVTM, CDR2 ANQGSEA. The CDR3 runs 13 residues. Losses at the gene ends were 7 bases for V and 6 bases for J; bases not matched to a gene: 10. The CDR3 loop is CSARTGDSPEQYF. For the CDR3, the DNA is TGCAGCGCTCGGACAGGGGACTCTCCCGAGCAGTACTTC.

This clone was counted a single time. The J gene is TRBJ1-5, the V gene TRBV19; 10 bases are a match to TRBD1. The germline CDR1 and CDR2 sequences are LNHDA and SQIVND (reference sequence). The CDR3 totals 18 residues. V trimming: 10 bases; J trimming: 4 bases; junction bases outside the gene matches: 19. CDR3 coding DNA: TGTGCCACCCGCCCTGGGACAGGGGTTTATCTAGCAAATCAGCCCCAGCATTTT. Translated: CATRPGTGVYLANQPQHF.

Comments on this clone: Other nucleotide sequences in the sample specify the same CDR3. The chain is built from TRBV27 and TRBJ2-3; 8 bases align to TRBD1. The CDR3 is made up of 15 amino acids. Germline V gene data show CDR1 as MNHEY and CDR2 as SMNVEV (reference sequence). V shed 2 bases and J 2 bases; nucleotides not matched to a gene: 3. This chain's CDR3 is CASSLRDRSTDTQYF. The CDR3 region has the DNA TGTGCCAGCAGTTTAAGGGACAGGTCCACAGATACGCAGTATTTT.

Comments on this clone: Other nucleotide sequences from this sample produce the same CDR3. The J gene is TRBJ2-2, the V gene TRBV18; tentatively, D is TRBD1 (5 bases). The CDR3 sequence is 12 residues long. Trimming removed 2 bases at V and 8 bases at J, with 6 bases between. Germline V CDR1 and CDR2: KGHSH, LQKENI. The CDR3 DNA sequence: TGTGCCAGCTCACCAGGGGCGGGGGAGCTGTTTTTT. Amino acid sequence: CASSPGAGELFF.

The CDR3 DNA sequence: TGCGCCAGCAGTGAGTCAAGGGGTCTGGGAACCGGGGAGCTGTTTTTT. Translation gives CASSESRGLGTGELFF. This chain connects TRBV10-1 to TRBJ2-2; D is perhaps TRBD1 (5 bases). V was pared by 0 bases and J by 5 bases, with 13 bases between. The length of the CDR3 is 16 residues. Germline CDR1 is WNHNN and CDR2 is SYGVQD (reference sequence).

The chain combines TRBV4-3 with TRBJ2-7; D uncertain. The germline gives CDR1 LGHNA, CDR2 YSLEER. V dropped 1 base and J dropped 1 base, with 11 bases sitting between them. This CDR3 has 15 residues. Written as DNA, the CDR3 is TGCGCCAGCAGCCAAGTCCGCAGGCCGTCCTACGAGCAGTACTTC. This gives the protein CASSQVRRPSYEQYF.

The rearrangement uses TRBV15 and TRBJ2-3; a weak D match, TRBD1 (5 bases). Germline CDR1 reads LNHNV; CDR2 reads YYDKDF (reference sequence). CDR3 length equals 16 residues. Trimming cost V 0 bases and J 1 base, with 11 bases left between them. The CDR3 reads CATSRDGTGRTDTQYF. In nucleotides, the CDR3 is TGTGCCACCAGCAGAGATGGCACAGGACGCACAGATACGCAGTATTTT.

V usage is TRBV19 and J usage is TRBJ1-2; TRBD1 matches at 7 bases. The CDR3 is 13 amino acids. Trimming took 5 bases from V and 4 from J; bases not matched to a gene: 4. CDR1 is LNHDA and CDR2 is SQIVND in the germline V gene (reference sequence). The CDR3 DNA is TGTGCCAGTAGTGAAGGGACAGCCTATGGCTACACCTTC. This codes for CASSEGTAYGYTF.

Concerning this clone itself: Other DNA variants within this sample encode the same CDR3. The chain uses TRBV25-1 and TRBJ1-5; a possible D gene is TRBD1 (6 bases). The CDR3 runs to 14 residues. Per germline, CDR1 MGHDK and CDR2 SYGVNS. V lost 2 bases to trimming and J lost 3 bases, with 8 bases between them. The CDR3: CASSERGYNQPQHF. In nucleotides, the CDR3 is TGTGCCAGCAGTGAAAGGGGGTACAATCAGCCCCAGCATTTT.

The chain has TRBV27 and TRBJ1-3; possibly TRBD1 for D (6 bases). With 2 bases removed from V and 3 bases from J, the gap between germline ends came to 11 bases. Germline CDR1 and CDR2: MNHEY and SMNVEV (reference sequence). The CDR3 length is 15 residues. The CDR3 bases are TGTGCCAGCAGTTTACAGGGGACCGTTGGAAACACCATATATTTT. The encoded protein is CASSLQGTVGNTIYF.